The rows below give T cell receptor beta chains drawn from one sample of a study of blood T cell repertoires in COVID-19. Profiled with immunoSEQ multiplex PCR; TCRdb holds only in-frame clones, not every one. This sample carries tens of thousands of clones, 90% of them seen once, and the ten largest clones take approximately 3%. The specimen was peripheral blood. The receptors shown here come from a human donor in a cohort sampled during active COVID-19. Both conserved end residues are part of each CDR3. Fields, in order: J gene, V gene, clone size, D gene, CDR3 protein, CDR3 DNA. A D gene is named only where the DNA matches it firmly. Clone size is shown for a subset of rows, as once, few, many or a class of expanded clone.

>TRBJ1-2|TRBV14|.|TRBD1
CASRDTGDYGYTF
TGTGCCAGCAGAGACACAGGGGACTATGGCTACACCTTC
>TRBJ2-2|TRBV4-3|once|TRBD1
CASSQGTGSPGELFF
TGCGCCAGCAGCCAAGGGACAGGGTCCCCCGGGGAGCTGTTTTTT
>TRBJ2-2|TRBV14|.|.
CASSQEAATELFF
TGTGCCAGCAGCCAAGAGGCAGCGACGGAGCTGTTTTTT
>TRBJ2-1|TRBV3-1/TRBV3-2|.|TRBD2
CASSPPGTSADVGEQFF
TGTGCCAGCAGCCCCCCAGGAACTAGCGCGGATGTAGGTGAGCAGTTCTTC
>TRBJ2-6|TRBV5-1|once|.
CASSLVGPGANVLTF
TGCGCCAGCAGCTTGGTGGGGCCTGGGGCCAACGTCCTGACTTTC
>TRBJ1-1|TRBV2|.|.
CASSERGFEAFF
TGTGCCAGCAGTGAACGGGGGTTTGAAGCTTTCTTT
>TRBJ1-2|TRBV9|.|TRBD1
CASSVSRDSTSYGYTF
TGTGCCAGCAGCGTGAGCCGGGACAGCACATCCTATGGCTACACCTTC
>TRBJ1-6|TRBV7-2|.|.
CASGTRGIYNSPLHF
TGTGCCAGCGGCACAAGGGGAATCTATAATTCACCCCTCCACTTT
>TRBJ1-2|TRBV30|.|TRBD1
CAWSDGTDYGYTF
TGTGCCTGGAGTGACGGGACAGACTATGGCTACACCTTC
>TRBJ1-1|TRBV4-1|.|TRBD1
CASSHRGTATEAFF
TGCGCCAGCAGCCACCGAGGGACAGCCACTGAAGCTTTCTTT
>TRBJ2-2|TRBV6-5|.|.
CASSKPGNRHQRVFF
TGTGCCAGCAGCAAACCGGGAAATCGTCACCAGAGAGTGTTTTTT
>TRBJ2-5|TRBV5-4|.|TRBD2
CASSVGLGEETQYF
TGTGCCAGCAGCGTAGGACTAGGGGAGGAGACCCAGTACTTC
>TRBJ1-2|TRBV7-9|few|.
CASGDKAHGYGYTF
TGTGCCTCCGGGGATAAGGCCCATGGCTATGGCTACACCTTC
>TRBJ1-1|TRBV29-1|.|.
CSVDPELNTEAFF
TGCAGCGTTGACCCCGAGTTGAACACTGAAGCTTTCTTT
>TRBJ1-2|TRBV19|.|.
CASSPFGDKSAPNTF
TGTGCCAGTAGTCCGTTTGGGGACAAGAGCGCGCCAAACACCTTC
>TRBJ2-1|TRBV5-4|.|.
CASSFDSGLDDNEQFF
TGTGCCAGCAGCTTTGATTCAGGGCTAGACGACAATGAGCAGTTCTTC
>TRBJ2-5|TRBV6-2/TRBV6-3|.|TRBD1
CASSSIKGDRGHF
TGTGCCAGCAGTTCCATCAAAGGGGACAGGGGGCACTTC
>TRBJ2-1|TRBV5-1|.|TRBD2
CASSLAREKGNEQFF
TGCGCCAGCAGCTTGGCGCGGGAGAAAGGCAATGAGCAGTTCTTC
>TRBJ1-4|TRBV6-6|.|TRBD1
CASSYQGAAIF
TGTGCCAGCAGTTACCAGGGGGCCGCAATTTTT
>TRBJ2-2|TRBV11-3|.|.
CASSLEWPNTGELFF
TGTGCCAGCAGCTTAGAGTGGCCGAACACCGGGGAGCTGTTTTTT
>TRBJ2-5|TRBV5-6|.|TRBD1
CASSLLDRGASGTQYF
TGTGCCAGCAGCTTATTAGACAGGGGAGCCTCAGGGACCCAGTACTTC
>TRBJ2-7|TRBV7-2|once|.
CASSSDSRRYEQYF
TGTGCCAGCAGCTCCGACAGCCGTCGCTACGAGCAGTACTTC
>TRBJ2-7|TRBV9|.|TRBD2
CASSYGTSGSYEQYF
TGTGCCAGCAGCTATGGGACTAGCGGGTCCTACGAGCAGTACTTC
>TRBJ2-2|TRBV13|.|TRBD2
CASRGAGELFF
TGTGCCAGCCGGGGGGCCGGGGAGCTGTTTTTT
>TRBJ2-5|TRBV3-1/TRBV3-2|.|.
CASSQVGGQETQYF
TGTGCCAGCAGCCAAGTAGGAGGTCAAGAGACCCAGTACTTC
>TRBJ2-1|TRBV15|.|.
CATSRGRDLKGEQFF
TGTGCCACCAGCAGAGGACGGGATTTGAAGGGTGAGCAGTTCTTC
>TRBJ1-4|TRBV4-1|.|TRBD1
CASSPMGQPNEKLFF
TGCGCCAGCAGCCCCATGGGACAGCCTAATGAAAAACTGTTTTTT
>TRBJ2-1|TRBV10-2|once|.
CASTQGYYNEQFF
TGCGCCAGCACCCAGGGATACTACAATGAGCAGTTCTTC
>TRBJ2-5|TRBV10-3|.|.
CATGTGPLYF
TGTGCCACAGGCACAGGGCCCCTGTACTTC
>TRBJ1-6|TRBV6-5|.|.
CASSPGGGVQVPLHF
TGTGCCAGCAGTCCCGGAGGGGGGGTTCAAGTCCCCCTCCACTTT
>TRBJ2-3|TRBV11-3|medium-sized|.
CASSLTPAGRTQYF
TGTGCCAGCAGCTTAACCCCGGCGGGCCGTACGCAGTATTTT
>TRBJ1-2|TRBV6-5|.|.
CASRLNRLREYGYTF
TGTGCCAGCAGGCTGAACAGGCTAAGGGAATATGGCTACACCTTC
>TRBJ2-1|TRBV10-3|.|TRBD2
CASSLSPGAGGHEQFF
TGTGCCTCCTCCCTTAGTCCAGGGGCGGGGGGCCATGAGCAGTTCTTC
>TRBJ2-5|TRBV5-1|.|TRBD2
CASSLEVGGSKTQYF
TGCGCCAGCAGCTTGGAGGTCGGCGGGAGTAAGACCCAGTACTTC
>TRBJ1-5|TRBV28|.|.
CASSFGVDQPQHF
TGTGCCAGCAGTTTCGGGGTTGATCAGCCCCAGCATTTT
>TRBJ2-2|TRBV15|once|.
CATSRPGQTGELFF
TGTGCCACCAGCAGACCAGGACAGACCGGGGAGCTGTTTTTT
>TRBJ2-2|TRBV19|.|TRBD1
CASSGGQGVRGMVGELFF
TGTGCCAGTAGTGGAGGACAGGGGGTTCGAGGGATGGTAGGGGAGCTGTTTTTT
>TRBJ2-2|TRBV9|.|TRBD1
CASSPRQGSTGELFF
TGTGCCAGCAGCCCGCGACAGGGAAGCACCGGGGAGCTGTTTTTT
>TRBJ2-5|TRBV28|.|.
CASSYRVKGYQETQYF
TGTGCCAGCAGTTACAGGGTAAAGGGGTACCAAGAGACCCAGTACTTC
>TRBJ2-7|TRBV6-1|.|TRBD2
CASSEFSGLADSYEQYF
TGTGCCAGCAGTGAATTTTCGGGACTAGCGGATTCCTACGAGCAGTACTTC
>TRBJ2-7|TRBV30|.|TRBD2
CAWSSPIGTSGTYEQYF
TGTGCCTGGAGTTCCCCGATAGGGACTAGCGGGACCTACGAGCAGTACTTC
>TRBJ2-3|TRBV6-6|.|.
CASSLTRGTDTQYF
TGTGCCAGCAGCCTAACACGGGGCACAGATACGCAGTATTTT
>TRBJ2-5|TRBV5-1|.|TRBD2
CASSLVSGRAGETQYF
TGCGCCAGCAGCTTGGTATCCGGGAGGGCCGGGGAGACCCAGTACTTC
>TRBJ1-2|TRBV11-2|.|TRBD1
CASSLTSSGGYGYTF
TGTGCCAGCAGCTTAACGAGTTCAGGGGGCTATGGCTACACCTTC
>TRBJ1-1|TRBV11-2|.|.
CASSSTFMNTEAFF
TGTGCCAGCAGCTCCACATTTATGAACACTGAAGCTTTCTTT
>TRBJ1-6|TRBV6-5|.|.
CASSRQNKFSPLHF
TGTGCCAGCAGTAGACAGAATAAGTTTTCACCCCTCCACTTT
>TRBJ1-4|TRBV4-3|.|.
CASSQEGHRNEKLFF
TGCGCCAGCAGCCAAGAGGGACATCGAAATGAAAAACTGTTTTTT
>TRBJ2-1|TRBV5-5|.|TRBD2
CASSLAGLAGYNEQFF
TGTGCCAGCAGCTTGGCCGGACTAGCGGGTTACAATGAGCAGTTCTTC
>TRBJ1-2|TRBV4-2|.|.
CASSQDGHADGYTF
TGTGCCAGCAGCCAGGACGGACATGCAGATGGCTACACCTTC